One sample yielded the 17 T cell receptor beta chains listed below, sequenced in a study of glioma-infiltrating T cells. Using RNA template, CDR3s of TCR alpha and beta were amplified with iRepertoire arm-PCR. In TCRdb, the multiplex PCR reads were re-called with MiXCR into one record per CDR3 protein. The sample lists 90,000 to 110,000 distinct CDR3 sequences; less than 30% were seen once. Sequencing input: glioma tissue, nonneoplastic brain tissue, or PBMCs (not recorded which). These receptors came from a human donor with low-grade glioma or glioblastoma, undergoing nonglioma brain surgery, or in good health (not recorded which).

Concerning this clonotype: A much more abundant neighbour one base away suggests this may be a read error. This sequence joins TRBV12-3 or TRBV12-4 and TRBJ1-2; TRBD1 might be the D (6 bases). There are 14 residues in the CDR3. V was pared by 5 bases and J by 8 bases, with 18 bases between. CDR3 coding DNA: TGTGCCAGCAGTCTTTCCCCCTCCGGGACAGGCTACACCTTC. This translates into CASSLSPSGTGYTF.

This clonotype was detected ten times or more. The V gene is TRBV28, the J gene TRBJ2-1; 7 nucleotides match TRBD2. Germline values: CDR1 MDHEN, CDR2 SYDVKM. The trim removed 7 bases at V and 0 bases at J, leaving 9 bases unmatched. The CDR3 is made up of 16 amino acids. The CDR3 DNA sequence: TGTGCCAGCAAGTTTTCCCTAGCGGACTCCTACAATGAGCAGTTCTTC. It specifies CASKFSLADSYNEQFF.

The gene calls are TRBV4-2 and TRBJ1-1; D gene uncertain. CDR1 LGHNA and CDR2 YNFKEQ come from the germline V gene. V lost 4 bases, J lost 4 bases, and 16 bases lay in between. The CDR3 has 15 residues. The CDR3 here is CASSRGLGSGTEAFF. DNA for the CDR3: TGTGCCAGCAGCCGGGGTTTGGGATCCGGCACTGAAGCTTTCTTT.

Only a few counts were recorded for this clonotype. A much larger clone lies a single base off, so this may be a read error. The V call is TRBV6-1, the J call TRBJ1-4; no clear D gene. Trimming removed 8 bases at V and 0 bases at J, with 10 bases between. The CDR3 length is 14 residues. Germline-derived CDR1 and CDR2 are MNHNS and SASEGT. The CDR3 loop reads CASGYRATNEKLFF. The CDR3 nucleotides read TGTGCCAGCGGATACAGAGCAACTAATGAAAAACTGTTTTTT.

Remarks on this clonotype: This is likely a read error, given that the CDR3 carries no conserved phenylalanine or tryptophan at its end. The genes are TRBV6-5 and TRBJ2-1; D tentatively reads TRBD1 or TRBD2 (6 bases each). The CDR3 spans 16 residues. Germline V gene data show CDR1 as MNHEY and CDR2 as SVGAGI. The CDR3 region has the DNA TGTGCCAGCAGTCACTCTCCGGGACAAAGGGGGGATGAGCAGTTCTTA. Its protein product is CASSHSPGQRGDEQFL.

This clonotype has a handful of counts. The V and J genes are TRBV19 and TRBJ2-5; TRBD1 matches 10 bases. CDR3 size: 13 residues. In germline, CDR1 is LNHDA, CDR2 SQIVND (reference sequence). Unmatched junction bases numbered 2, after V lost 8 bases and J lost 2 bases. CDR3 sequence reads: CASSDRGQETQYF. For the CDR3, the DNA is TGTGCCAGTTCGGACAGGGGGCAAGAGACCCAGTACTTC.

Notes on this clonotype: Mismatch with germline at one junction end may stem from a read error. CDR3 protein: CASSQEGVRRPRNTKAFF. The CDR3 region has the DNA TGTGCCAGCAGCCAGGAAGGGGTACGCCGTCCCCGAAACACTAAAGCTTTCTTT. The V and J genes are TRBV3-1 and TRBJ1-1; the D gene is possibly TRBD1 (5 bases). Germline values: CDR1 LGHDT, CDR2 YNNKEL (reference sequence). This CDR3 is 18 amino acids long.

With regard to this clonotype: Since a much larger clone is just one base distant, this may be a read error. This chain joins TRBV6-1 and TRBJ2-1; unclear D gene. The CDR3 runs to 15 residues. Looked up from germline, CDR1 is MNHNS and CDR2 is SASEGT. CDR3 amino acids: CASSEFRSSYNDQLF. The CDR3 region has the DNA TGTGCCAGCAGTGAATTTAGGAGCTCCTACAATGATCAGCTCTTC.

This clonotype was seen ten or more times. The J gene is TRBJ2-5, the V gene TRBV29-1, with D tentatively TRBD2 (5 bases). From germline, CDR1 is SQVTM and CDR2 ANQGSEA. V was shortened by 3 bases and J by 1 base, with 6 bases between the two germline ends. CDR3 length: 12 amino acids. The CDR3 protein is CSVDSGQETQYF. The CDR3 DNA reads as TGCAGCGTTGACAGCGGCCAAGAGACCCAGTACTTC.

Details on this clonotype: Given a much more abundant clone one base away, this may be a read error. The V and J genes are TRBV3-1 and TRBJ2-1; a weak D match, TRBD2 (5 bases). Per the germline V gene, CDR1 is LGHDT and CDR2 is YNNKEL (reference sequence). This CDR3 spans 16 amino acids. The V end was cut by 3 bases, the J end by 3 bases, with 15 bases between. The CDR3 here is CASSQLYGNYYNEQFF. CDR3 coding DNA: TGTGCCAGCAGCCAGCTCTACGGGAATTACTACAATGAGCAGTTCTTC.

This chain joins TRBV19 and TRBJ2-3; no reliable D call. Germline lookup yields CDR1 LNHDA and CDR2 SQIVND (reference sequence). The length of the CDR3 is 13 residues. The germline V and J ends were trimmed by 2 bases and 4 bases, with 7 bases remaining between them. The CDR3 DNA reads as TGTGCCAGTAGTATAAGGAGACCAGATACGCAGTATTTT. Translated: CASSIRRPDTQYF. The full variable domain, in which reference TRBV19 and TRBJ2-3 provide the parts outside the CDR3, is DGGITQSPKYLFRKEGQNVTLSCEQNLNHDAMYWYRQDPGQGLRLIYYSQIVNDFQKGDIAEGYSVSREKKESFPLTVTSAQKNPTAFYLCASSIRRPDTQYFGPGTRLTVL.

This chain joins TRBV6-6 and TRBJ2-1; no reliable D call. Deletions cut 7 bases from V and 0 bases from J, with 13 bases between. Germline CDR1 is MNHNY and CDR2 is SVGAGI (reference sequence). The CDR3 has 15 amino acids. Here the CDR3 reads CASTLDRASYNEQFF. The CDR3 nucleotides read TGTGCCAGCACCCTGGACCGTGCCTCCTACAATGAGCAGTTCTTC.

Points on this clonotype: With a much larger clone just one base away, this may be a read error. The gene calls are TRBV24-1 and TRBJ2-1, with TRBD2 identical over 7 bases. Germline CDR1 KGHDR, CDR2 SFDVKD. Losses at the gene ends were 9 bases for V and 6 bases for J; bases not matched to a gene: 7. The CDR3 runs 13 residues. CDR3 region: CATGLSGGNEQFF. Here the CDR3 DNA reads TGTGCCACCGGTCTATCGGGAGGCAATGAGCAGTTCTTC.

This clonotype was detected many times. The chain is built from TRBV10-3 and TRBJ1-1; D is unresolved. Germline assignment: CDR1 ENHRY and CDR2 SYGVKD. The V end lost 0 bases, the J end lost 1 base, and 6 bases lay between the germline ends. There are 14 residues in the CDR3. The CDR3 sequence is CAISESAANTEAFF. CDR3 nucleotides: TGTGCCATCAGTGAGTCGGCAGCGAACACTGAAGCTTTCTTT.

This clonotype was counted many times. This chain joins TRBV11-2 and TRBJ2-1, with TRBD2 matching over 9 bases. Germline V gives CDR1 SGHAT, CDR2 FQNNGV. This CDR3 has 18 residues. V shed 0 bases, J shed 2 bases, and the junction held 8 bases outside the gene matches. CDR3 DNA: TGTGCCAGCAGCTTAGATCCCCTTAGCGGGAGAGCCTACAATGAGCAGTTCTTC. This encodes CASSLDPLSGRAYNEQFF.

The rearrangement uses TRBV29-1 and TRBJ2-3; D is uncertain. Looked up from germline, CDR1 is SQVTM and CDR2 is ANQGSEA. The CDR3 is 12 amino acids. Between the trimmed V and J ends, which lost 3 bases and 0 bases, there was a span of 4 bases. The CDR3 DNA reads as TGCAGCGTTGAGCAGAGCACAGATACGCAGTATTTT. It is translated as CSVEQSTDTQYF.

This clonotype was counted ten times or more. The V and J genes are TRBV7-2 and TRBJ2-7; tentative D call: TRBD1 (6 bases). V lost 3 bases and J 3 bases, leaving 9 bases between the germline ends. This CDR3 is 13 amino acids long. Germline CDR1 reads SGHTA; CDR2 reads FQGNSA. The CDR3 DNA is TGTGCCAGCAGCTTTCGAGGGGGCTACGAGCAGTACTTC. As protein: CASSFRGGYEQYF.